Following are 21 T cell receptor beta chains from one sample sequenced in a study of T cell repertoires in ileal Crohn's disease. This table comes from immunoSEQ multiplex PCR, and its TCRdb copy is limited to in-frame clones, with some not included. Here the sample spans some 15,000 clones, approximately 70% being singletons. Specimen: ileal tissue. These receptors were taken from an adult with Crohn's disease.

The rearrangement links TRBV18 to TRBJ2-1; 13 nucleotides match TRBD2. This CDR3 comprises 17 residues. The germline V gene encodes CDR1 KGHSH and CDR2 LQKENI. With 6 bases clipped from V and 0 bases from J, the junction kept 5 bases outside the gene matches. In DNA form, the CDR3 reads TGTGCCAGCTCGCCGGGACTAGCGGGGAACTCCTACAATGAGCAGTTCTTC. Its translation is CASSPGLAGNSYNEQFF.

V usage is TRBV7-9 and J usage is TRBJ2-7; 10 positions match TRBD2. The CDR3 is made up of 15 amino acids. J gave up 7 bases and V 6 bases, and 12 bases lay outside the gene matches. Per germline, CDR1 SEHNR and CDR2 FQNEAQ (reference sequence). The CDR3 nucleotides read TGTGCCAGCAGAATAGCGGGAGGCAAGGGCAGGGAGCAGTACTTC. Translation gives CASRIAGGKGREQYF.

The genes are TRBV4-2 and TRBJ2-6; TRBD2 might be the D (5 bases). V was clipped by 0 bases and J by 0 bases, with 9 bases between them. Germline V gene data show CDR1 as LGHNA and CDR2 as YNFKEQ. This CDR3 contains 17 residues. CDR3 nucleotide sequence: TGTGCCAGCAGCCAAGACCGGGGTTTCTCTGGGGCCAACGTCCTGACTTTC. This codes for CASSQDRGFSGANVLTF.

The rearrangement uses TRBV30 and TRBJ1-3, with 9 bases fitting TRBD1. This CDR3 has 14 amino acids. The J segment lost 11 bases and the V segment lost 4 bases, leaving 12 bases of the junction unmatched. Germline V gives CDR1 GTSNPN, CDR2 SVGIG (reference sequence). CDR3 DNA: TGTGCCTGGAAGGGACAGGGTTCGTTGGGGGCCATATATTTT. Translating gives CAWKGQGSLGAIYF.

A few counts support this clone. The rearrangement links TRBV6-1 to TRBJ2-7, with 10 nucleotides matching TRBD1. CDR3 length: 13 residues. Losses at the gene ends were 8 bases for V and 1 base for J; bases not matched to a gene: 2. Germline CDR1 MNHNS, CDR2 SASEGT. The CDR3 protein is CASGTGESYEQYF. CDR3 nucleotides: TGTGCCAGCGGGACAGGGGAATCCTACGAGCAGTACTTC.

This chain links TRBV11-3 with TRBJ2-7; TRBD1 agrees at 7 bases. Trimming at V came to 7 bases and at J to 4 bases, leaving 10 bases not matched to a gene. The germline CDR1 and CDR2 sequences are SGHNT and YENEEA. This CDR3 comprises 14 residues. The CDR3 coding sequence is TGTGCCAGCACCCCAAACAGGGGCGGGTACGAGCAGTACTTC. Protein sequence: CASTPNRGGYEQYF.

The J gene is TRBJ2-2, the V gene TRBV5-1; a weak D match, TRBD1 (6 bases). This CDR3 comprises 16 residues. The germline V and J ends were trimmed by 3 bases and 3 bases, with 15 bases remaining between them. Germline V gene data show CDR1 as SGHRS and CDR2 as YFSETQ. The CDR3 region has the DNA TGCGCCAGCAGCTCAAGGATGGGGGCTGACACCGGGGAGCTGTTTTTT. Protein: CASSSRMGADTGELFF.

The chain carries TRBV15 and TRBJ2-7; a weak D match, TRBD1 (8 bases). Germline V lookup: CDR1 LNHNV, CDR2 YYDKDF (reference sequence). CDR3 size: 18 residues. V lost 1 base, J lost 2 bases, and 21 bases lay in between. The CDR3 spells CATSRGGEGSRGPYEQYF. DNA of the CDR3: TGTGCCACCAGCAGAGGAGGGGAGGGTAGCAGGGGGCCCTACGAGCAGTACTTC.

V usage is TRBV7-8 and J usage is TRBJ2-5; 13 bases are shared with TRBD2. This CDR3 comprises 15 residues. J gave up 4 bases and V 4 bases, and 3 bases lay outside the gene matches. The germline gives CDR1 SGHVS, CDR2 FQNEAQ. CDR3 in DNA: TGTGCCAGCAGCTGGGGGACTAGCGGGATAGAGACCCAGTACTTC. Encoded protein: CASSWGTSGIETQYF.

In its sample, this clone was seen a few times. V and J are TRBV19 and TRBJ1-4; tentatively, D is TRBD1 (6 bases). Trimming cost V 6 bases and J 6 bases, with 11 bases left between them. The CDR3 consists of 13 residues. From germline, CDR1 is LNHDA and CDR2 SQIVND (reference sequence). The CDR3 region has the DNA TGTGCCAGTAGACCACGGACAGATGAAAAACTGTTTTTT. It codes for CASRPRTDEKLFF.

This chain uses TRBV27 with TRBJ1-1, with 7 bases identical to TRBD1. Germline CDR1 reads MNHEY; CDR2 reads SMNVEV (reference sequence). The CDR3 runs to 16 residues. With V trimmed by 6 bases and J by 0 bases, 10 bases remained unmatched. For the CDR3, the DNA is TGTGCCAGCAGCCCAGTGACAGGGACCATGAACACTGAAGCTTTCTTT. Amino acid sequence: CASSPVTGTMNTEAFF.

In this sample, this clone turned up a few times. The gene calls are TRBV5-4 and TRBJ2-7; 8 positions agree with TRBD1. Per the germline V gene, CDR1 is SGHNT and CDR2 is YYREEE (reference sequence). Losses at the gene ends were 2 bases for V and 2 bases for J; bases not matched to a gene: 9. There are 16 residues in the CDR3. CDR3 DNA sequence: TGTGCCAGCAGCTTAAGCGTAACAGGGGGGACCTACGAGCAGTACTTC. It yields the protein CASSLSVTGGTYEQYF.

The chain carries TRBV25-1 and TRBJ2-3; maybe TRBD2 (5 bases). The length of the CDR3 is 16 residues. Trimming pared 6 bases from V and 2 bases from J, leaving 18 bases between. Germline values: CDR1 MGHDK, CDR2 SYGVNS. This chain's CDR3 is CASRRASHPNTDTQYF. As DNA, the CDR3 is TGTGCCAGCAGGAGGGCTTCCCACCCGAACACAGATACGCAGTATTTT.

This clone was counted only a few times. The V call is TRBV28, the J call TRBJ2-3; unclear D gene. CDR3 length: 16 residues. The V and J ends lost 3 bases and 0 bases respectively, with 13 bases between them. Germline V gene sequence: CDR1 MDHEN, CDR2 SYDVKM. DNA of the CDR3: TGTGCCAGCAGTTTTTATTACAGTACTAGCACAGATACGCAGTATTTT. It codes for CASSFYYSTSTDTQYF.

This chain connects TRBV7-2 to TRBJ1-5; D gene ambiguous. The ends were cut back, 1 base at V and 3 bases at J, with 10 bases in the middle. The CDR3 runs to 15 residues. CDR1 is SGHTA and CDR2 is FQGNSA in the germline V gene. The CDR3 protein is CASSLDGGHNQPQHF. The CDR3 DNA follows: TGTGCCAGCAGCTTAGATGGAGGCCACAATCAGCCCCAGCATTTT.

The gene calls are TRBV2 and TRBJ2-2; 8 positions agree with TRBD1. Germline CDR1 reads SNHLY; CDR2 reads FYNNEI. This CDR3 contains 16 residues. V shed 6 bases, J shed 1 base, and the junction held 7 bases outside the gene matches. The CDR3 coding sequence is TGTGCCAGCAGCCGCTTCGGACAGGGGAACACCGGGGAGCTGTTTTTT. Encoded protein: CASSRFGQGNTGELFF.

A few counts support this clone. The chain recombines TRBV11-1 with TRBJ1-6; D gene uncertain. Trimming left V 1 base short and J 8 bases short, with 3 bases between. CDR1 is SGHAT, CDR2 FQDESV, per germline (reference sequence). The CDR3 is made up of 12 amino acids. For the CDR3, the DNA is TGTGCCAGCAGCTTAGAGCATTCACCCCTCCACTTT. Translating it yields CASSLEHSPLHF. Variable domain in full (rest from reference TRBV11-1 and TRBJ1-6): EAEVAQSPRYKITEKSQAVAFWCDPISGHATLYWYRQILGQGPELLVQFQDESVVDDSQLPKDRFSAERLKGVDSTLKIQPAELGDSAMYLCASSLEHSPLHFGNGTRLTVT.

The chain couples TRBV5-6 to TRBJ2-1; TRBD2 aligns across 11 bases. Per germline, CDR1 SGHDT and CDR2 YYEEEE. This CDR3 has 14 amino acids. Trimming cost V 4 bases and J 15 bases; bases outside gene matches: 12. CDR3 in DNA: TGTGCCAGCAGCCCTGCTAGCGGGGGGCCTAGTTGGTTCTTC. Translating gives CASSPASGGPSWFF.

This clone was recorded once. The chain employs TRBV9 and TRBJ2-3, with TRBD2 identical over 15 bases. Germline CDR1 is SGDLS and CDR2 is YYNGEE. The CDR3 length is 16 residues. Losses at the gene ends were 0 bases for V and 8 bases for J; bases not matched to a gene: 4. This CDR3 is CASSVGGLAGGGTQYF. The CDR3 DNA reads TGTGCCAGCAGCGTAGGCGGACTAGCGGGGGGGGGTACGCAGTATTTT. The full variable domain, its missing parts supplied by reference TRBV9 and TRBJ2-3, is DSGVTQTPKHLITATGQRVTLRCSPRSGDLSVYWYQQSLDQGLQFLIQYYNGEERAKGNILERFSAQQFPDLHSELNLSSLELGDSALYFCASSVGGLAGGGTQYFGPGTRLTVL.

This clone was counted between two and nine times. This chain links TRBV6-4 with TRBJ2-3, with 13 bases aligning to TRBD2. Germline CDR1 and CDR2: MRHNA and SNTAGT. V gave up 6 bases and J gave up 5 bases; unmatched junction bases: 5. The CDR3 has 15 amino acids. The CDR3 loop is CASSELAGGRDTQYF. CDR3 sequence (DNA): TGTGCCAGCAGCGAACTAGCGGGAGGGCGAGATACGCAGTATTTT.

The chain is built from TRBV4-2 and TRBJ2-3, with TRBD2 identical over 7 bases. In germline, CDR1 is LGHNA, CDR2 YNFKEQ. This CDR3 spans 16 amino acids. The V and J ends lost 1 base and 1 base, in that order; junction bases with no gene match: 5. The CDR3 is CASSQVPGGGTDTQYF. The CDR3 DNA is TGTGCCAGCAGCCAAGTACCGGGGGGAGGCACAGATACGCAGTATTTT.